The T cell receptor beta chain under discussion was sequenced for a study of blood T cell repertoires in COVID-19. At the level of the study: PBMCs, B-cell-depleted T cells, or T cells were the source of the cDNA or gDNA that made up the material.

Per the germline V gene, CDR1 is SGHAT and CDR2 is FQNNGV. Losses at the gene ends were 3 bases for V and 6 bases for J; bases not matched to a gene: 11. CDR3 length equals 15 residues. Original data processing: Amplified reference gene primers provided the basis for estimating nucleated cell counts. Here immunoSEQ multiplex PCR was the method, and the copy in TCRdb shows in-frame clones only, minus some. That table furnishes V, J and clone size, whereas the DNA furnished D and trimming. The sample holds about 180,000 clones, around 82% seen once. This clonotype originated in a woman older than 75 with acute or convalescent COVID-19. Sequencing was carried out using peripheral blood. The chain carries TRBV11-2 and TRBJ2-7, with 7 bases fitting TRBD2. The CDR3 nucleotides are TGTGCCAGCAGCTTGGATCCTAGCGGTGGACGCGAGCAGTACTTC. The encoded protein is CASSLDPSGGREQYF.